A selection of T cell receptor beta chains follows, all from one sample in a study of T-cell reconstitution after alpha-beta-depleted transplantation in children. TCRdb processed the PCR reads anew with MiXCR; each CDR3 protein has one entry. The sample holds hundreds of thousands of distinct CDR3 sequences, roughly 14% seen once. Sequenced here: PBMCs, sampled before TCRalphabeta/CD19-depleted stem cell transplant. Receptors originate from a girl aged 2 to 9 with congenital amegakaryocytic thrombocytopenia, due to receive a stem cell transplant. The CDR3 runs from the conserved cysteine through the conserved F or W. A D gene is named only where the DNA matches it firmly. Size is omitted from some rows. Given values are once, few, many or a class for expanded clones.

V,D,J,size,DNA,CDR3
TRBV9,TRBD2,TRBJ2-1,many,TGTGCCAGCAGCGTTAGCGGGAGGGTCTATGAGCAGTTCTTC,CASSVSGRVYEQFF
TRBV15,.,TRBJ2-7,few,TGTGCCACCAGCAACCCAAACAGGGCATCCTACTACGAGCAGTACTTC,CATSNPNRASYYEQYF
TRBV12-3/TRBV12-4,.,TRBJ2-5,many,TGTGCCAGCAGTTCGCCGACGACATCCCAAGAGACCCAGTACTTC,CASSSPTTSQETQYF
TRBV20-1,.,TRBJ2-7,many,TGCAGTGCTAGTCCTTCAGTCTACGAGCAGTACTTC,CSASPSVYEQYF
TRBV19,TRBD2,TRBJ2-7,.,TGTGCCAGTAGTACCACCGGGACTAGCGGGTACGAGCAGTACTTC,CASSTTGTSGYEQYF
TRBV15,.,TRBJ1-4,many,TGTGCCACCAGCAGAGATGTTACGGGTGAAAAACTGTTTTTT,CATSRDVTGEKLFF
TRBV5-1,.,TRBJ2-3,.,TGCGCCAGCAGCCAGGAGAATACGCAGTATTTT,CASSQENTQYF
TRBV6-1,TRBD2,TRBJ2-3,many,TGTGCCAGCGGACGACTAGCGGGAGGCACAGATACGCAGTATTTT,CASGRLAGGTDTQYF
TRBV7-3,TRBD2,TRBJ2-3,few,TGTGCCAGCAGGAAAGGACTAGCAACCGATACGCAGTATTTT,CASRKGLATDTQYF
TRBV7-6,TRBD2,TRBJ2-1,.,TGTGCCAGCATGGGACTATCTGGGCCTGAGCAGTTCTTC,CASMGLSGPEQFF
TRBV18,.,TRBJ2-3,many,TGTGCCAGCTCACCAAGTCGCACAGATACGCAGTATTTT,CASSPSRTDTQYF
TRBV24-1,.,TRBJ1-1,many,TGTGCCACCAGTGACGACAGGAACACTGAAGCTTTCTTT,CATSDDRNTEAFF
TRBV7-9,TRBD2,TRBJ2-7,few,TGTGCCAGCAGCTTAGCGCTGATAGCGGGTGCCTCCGAGCAGTACTTC,CASSLALIAGASEQYF
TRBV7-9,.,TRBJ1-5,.,TGTGCCAGCAGCTTGGACCCTCGGGGGCCCCAGCATTTT,CASSLDPRGPQHF
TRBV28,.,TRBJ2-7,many,TGTGCCAGCACTCCCGCTCGGGGCATAGACGAGCAGTACTTC,CASTPARGIDEQYF
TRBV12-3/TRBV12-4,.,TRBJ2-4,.,TGTGCCAGCCGGTCTACATCGCGGGTGAGAATTCAGTGCTTC,CASRSTSRVRIQCF
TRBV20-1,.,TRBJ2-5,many,TGCAGTGCTAGGGCATACGGGGCCGAAGAGACCCAGTACTTC,CSARAYGAEETQYF
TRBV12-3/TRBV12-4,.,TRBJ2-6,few,TGTGCCAGCGCTAGACCACAGGCTTCTGGGGCCAACGTCCTGACTTTC,CASARPQASGANVLTF
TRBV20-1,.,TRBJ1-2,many,TGCAGTGCTAGAGATCGAGGGAATCATGGCTACACCTTC,CSARDRGNHGYTF
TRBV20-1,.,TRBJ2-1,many,TGCAGTGCTAGGCGGGGTGGGGGAGGTAGCTACAATGAGCAGTTCTTC,CSARRGGGGSYNEQFF
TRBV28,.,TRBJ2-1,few,TGTGCCAGCAGACCCGGGACGGTATCCTACAATGAGCAGTTCTTC,CASRPGTVSYNEQFF
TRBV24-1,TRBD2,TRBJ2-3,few,TGTGCCACCAGTGATCCCTCCGCCCTAGCGGGAGTAGTAGCAGATACGCAGTATTTT,CATSDPSALAGVVADTQYF
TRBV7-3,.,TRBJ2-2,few,TGTGCCAGCAGCTTGGGGGCAGGGTTGAACGGGGAGCTGTTTTTT,CASSLGAGLNGELFF
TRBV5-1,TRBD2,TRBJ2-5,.,TGCGCCAGCAGCCCTAATCTAGCGGGAGGAGGAGAGACCCAGTACTTC,CASSPNLAGGGETQYF
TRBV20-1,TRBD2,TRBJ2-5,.,TGCAGTGCTAGGCCCCTCCTAGCGGGAGTTCAAGAGACCCAGTACTTC,CSARPLLAGVQETQYF
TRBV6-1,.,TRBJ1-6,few,TGTGCCAGCAGTACAGGGACGAGTTCCTATAATTCACCCCTCCACTTT,CASSTGTSSYNSPLHF
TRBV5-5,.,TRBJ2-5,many,TGTGCCAGTGGGGAGACCCAGTACTTC,CASGETQYF
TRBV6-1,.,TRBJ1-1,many,TGTGCCAGCAGTCAGTACCTGGGGGGCACTGAAGCTTTCTTT,CASSQYLGGTEAFF
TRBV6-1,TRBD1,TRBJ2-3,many,TGTGCCAGTTCCCGTGGGACAGCTCTCACAGATACGCAGTATTTT,CASSRGTALTDTQYF
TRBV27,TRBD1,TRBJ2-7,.,TGTGCCAGCAGCTATGGACAGGGGGGATATAAGCAGTACTTC,CASSYGQGGYKQYF
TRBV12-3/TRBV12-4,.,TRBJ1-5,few,TGTGCCAGCAGCATCGGGACGGAAGCGCTGTATAGCAATCAGCCCCAGCATTTT,CASSIGTEALYSNQPQHF
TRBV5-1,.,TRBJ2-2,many,TGCGCCAACTACATCCTCCCTAGTAACACCGGGGAGCTGTTTTTT,CANYILPSNTGELFF
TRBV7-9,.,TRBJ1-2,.,TGTGCCAGAGAAACCATACTTAGGGGGAGCTATGGCTACACCTTC,CARETILRGSYGYTF
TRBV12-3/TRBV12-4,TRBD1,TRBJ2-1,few,TGTGCCAGCAGTCCCGCGGGGGGACAGGGGGACAATGAGCAGTTCTTC,CASSPAGGQGDNEQFF
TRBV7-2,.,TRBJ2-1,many,TGTGCCAGCAGCCCCGGATCCGGTTACAATGAGCAGTTCTTC,CASSPGSGYNEQFF
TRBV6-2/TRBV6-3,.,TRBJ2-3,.,TGTGCCAGCAGTTACAGAGCTAGCCGCAATACGCAGTATTTT,CASSYRASRNTQYF
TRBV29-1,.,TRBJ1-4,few,TGCAGCGTTGGACCGACAAATGAAAAACTGTTTTTT,CSVGPTNEKLFF
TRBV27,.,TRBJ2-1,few,TGTGCCAGCAGTAGGTGGGGAGAGCAGTTCTTC,CASSRWGEQFF
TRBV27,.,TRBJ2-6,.,TGTGCCAGCAGGCCAGGGGATAAAAGTGGGGCCAACGTCCTGACTTTC,CASRPGDKSGANVLTF
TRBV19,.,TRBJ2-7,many,TGTGCCAGTAGTCTTCCGGGGGTTGACGAGCAGTACTTC,CASSLPGVDEQYF
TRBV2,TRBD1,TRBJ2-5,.,TGTGCCAGCAGTGATGAGGACAGGGGGCAGGAGACCCAGTACTTC,CASSDEDRGQETQYF
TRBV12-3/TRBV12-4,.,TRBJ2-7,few,TGTGCCAGCAGTTTATTTAGAGGCTCAGCCTACGAGCAGTACTTC,CASSLFRGSAYEQYF
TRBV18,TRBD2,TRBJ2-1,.,TGTGCCAGCTCACCATATACTAGCGGGCCCACCTACAATGAGCAGTTCTTC,CASSPYTSGPTYNEQFF
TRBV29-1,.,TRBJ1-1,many,TGCAGCGTTGCGACAGGTCAAAACACTGAAGCTTTCTTT,CSVATGQNTEAFF
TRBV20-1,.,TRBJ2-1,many,TGCAGTGCTGCCCTTGGGCGGCCGTACAATGAGCAGTTCTTC,CSAALGRPYNEQFF
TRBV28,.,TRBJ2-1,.,TGTGCCAGCAGATCATCCCGGGACGGATGGCCCAATGAGCAGTTCTTC,CASRSSRDGWPNEQFF
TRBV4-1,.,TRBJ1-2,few,TGCGCCAGCAGCCAAGGGGCTGGAGCTAACTATGGCTACACCTTC,CASSQGAGANYGYTF
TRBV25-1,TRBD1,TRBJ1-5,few,TGTGCCAGCAGTTCCCCGGGACAGGGCAATCAGCCCCAGCATTTT,CASSSPGQGNQPQHF